Given below is one TCR beta chain in context. Its antigen remains unknown. CDR1 and CDR2 from the germline V gene are SGHNT and YYREEE (reference sequence). Trimming shortened V by 2 bases and J by 1 base, and 12 bases separated the two germline ends. This CDR3 spans 15 amino acids. It was with 60 Vbeta and 13 Jbeta primers that the PCR ran. Data came from immunoSEQ multiplex PCR; TCRdb stores just in-frame clones and leaves some out. The table includes about 190,000 clones, approximately 88% detected once. The data stem from a study of cytomegalovirus exposure and HLA in healthy donors. Study findings and constraints: Earlier analysis looked at TCR beta V segments, and most were productive about 87% or about 30% of the time. As a later analysis showed, several of the most significant clusters appeared to be linked to common viral pathogens. Reportedly, cytomegalovirus status was diagnosed with high sensitivity and specificity.

V is TRBV5-4 and J is TRBJ1-1; D call uncertain. The sequenced material came from PBMCs. This sequence was found in a woman aged 45 to 65 in good health and CMV-seropositive. This CDR3 reads CASSLRDGENTEAFF. The CDR3 bases are TGTGCCAGCAGCTTACGGGATGGGGAGAACACTGAAGCTTTCTTT.